A single sample is the source of the 10 T cell receptor beta chains below, sequenced in a study of blood T cell repertoires in COVID-19. Sequencing was performed with immunoSEQ multiplex PCR; in TCRdb, only in-frame clones are kept and a portion is missing. The table has about 670,000 clones, approximately 90% seen once. The specimen sequenced was peripheral blood. Receptors originate from a woman aged 18-35 years with acute or convalescent COVID-19.

The chain joins TRBV29-1 to TRBJ1-2, with D possibly TRBD1 on 6 matching bases. Germline V gene lookup returns CDR1 SQVTM and CDR2 ANQGSEA. Trimming took 4 bases from V and 0 from J, leaving 12 bases between them. The CDR3 extends over 14 amino acids. CDR3 sequence (DNA): TGCAGCGTTGCAGGGGCTGGGACTAACTATGGCTACACCTTC. Amino acids: CSVAGAGTNYGYTF.

The chain carries TRBV5-8 and TRBJ2-3; the D gene is possibly TRBD1 (6 bases). V lost 6 bases to trimming and J lost 8 bases, with 19 bases between them. The CDR3 loop spans 14 amino acids. Germline loops: CDR1 SGHTS, CDR2 YDEGEE. CDR3 residues: CASMQGMWAGTQYF. The CDR3 nucleotides read TGTGCCAGCATGCAGGGGATGTGGGCAGGTACGCAGTATTTT.

About this clone: Other DNA variants within this sample encode the same CDR3. The chain carries TRBV6-5 and TRBJ1-5; TRBD1 matches at 10 bases. V lost 5 bases and J lost 6; bases outside the gene matches: 7. The germline V gene has CDR1 MNHEY and CDR2 SVGAGI. This CDR3 is 15 amino acids long. The CDR3 is CASSPTGTGVQPQHF. For the CDR3, the DNA is TGTGCCAGCAGTCCGACCGGGACAGGGGTTCAGCCCCAGCATTTT.

The V and J genes are TRBV19 and TRBJ1-6; possibly TRBD1 for D (6 bases). The V and J ends lost 5 bases and 9 bases respectively, with 14 bases between them. Germline CDR1 reads LNHDA; CDR2 reads SQIVND (reference sequence). The CDR3 length is 14 residues. The DNA of the CDR3 is TGTGCCAGTAGTTGGGACACCCTTGGTTCACCCCTCCACTTT. Its translation: CASSWDTLGSPLHF. The variable domain in full, completed from reference TRBV19 and TRBJ1-6, reads DGGITQSPKYLFRKEGQNVTLSCEQNLNHDAMYWYRQDPGQGLRLIYYSQIVNDFQKGDIAEGYSVSREKKESFPLTVTSAQKNPTAFYLCASSWDTLGSPLHFGNGTRLTVT.

V usage is TRBV19 and J usage is TRBJ2-7, with 9 positions matching TRBD2. The ends lost 3 bases at V and 2 bases at J; junction bases unmatched: 14. The CDR3 is 18 amino acids. Germline values: CDR1 LNHDA, CDR2 SQIVND (reference sequence). The CDR3: CASSIRASGARAPYEQYF. The DNA of the CDR3 is TGTGCCAGTAGTATTCGGGCTAGCGGGGCCCGAGCGCCCTACGAGCAGTACTTC.

The chain employs TRBV12-3 or TRBV12-4 and TRBJ2-3; no clear D. Trimming took 5 bases from V and 4 from J, leaving 4 bases between them. There are 11 residues in the CDR3. The CDR3 is CASSRADTQYF. The CDR3 region has the DNA TGTGCCAGCAGTCGCGCAGATACGCAGTATTTT.

This clone was counted once. The chain couples TRBV18 to TRBJ1-5; TRBD1 aligns across 8 bases. This CDR3 has 16 amino acids. V shed 6 bases and J 0 bases; nucleotides not matched to a gene: 7. Germline V gene lookup returns CDR1 KGHSH and CDR2 LQKENI. CDR3 amino acids: CASSLKTGDSNQPQHF. The DNA for the CDR3 is TGTGCCAGCTCTCTAAAGACAGGGGATAGCAATCAGCCCCAGCATTTT.

This chain uses TRBV4-1 with TRBJ2-7, with TRBD2 as a possible D gene (5 bases). The CDR3 is 14 amino acids. Trimming took 4 bases from V and 3 from J, leaving 13 bases between them. The germline V gene has CDR1 MGHRA and CDR2 YSYEKL. The CDR3 DNA sequence: TGCGCCAGCAGCCCACGACATGGACTCTACGAGCAGTACTTC. Encoded protein: CASSPRHGLYEQYF.

The V gene is TRBV5-6, the J gene TRBJ1-3, with a weak D call TRBD1 (5 bases). The germline gives CDR1 SGHDT, CDR2 YYEEEE. There are 14 residues in the CDR3. Deletions cut 4 bases from V and 3 bases from J, with 11 bases between. The CDR3 coding sequence is TGTGCCAGCAGCCTGGGGGGGGTTGGAAACACCATATATTTT. Translation: CASSLGGVGNTIYF.

This clone has more than one count but fewer than ten. This CDR3 reads CASSQAKGVFGNTEAFF. CDR3 nucleotides: TGTGCCAGCAGCCAGGCCAAGGGGGTATTCGGGAACACTGAAGCTTTCTTT. The V call is TRBV6-2 or TRBV6-3, the J call TRBJ1-1; tentative D call: TRBD1 (6 bases). Germline-derived CDR1 and CDR2 are MNHEY and SVGEGT. V was cut by 6 bases and J by 1 base, with 21 bases left in between. The CDR3 has 17 residues.